This T cell receptor (beta chain) was obtained from a study of CD8+ T cells in alopecia areata. Overall study: Tofacitinib ran for 6 to 18 months before 6 months off drug.

Overall study findings and caveats: Besides other cells, scalp samples also yield sequences of resident alphabeta T cells from normal skin. On tofacitinib, scalp clonality and expanded CD8+ clones among top 100 fell significantly.

A note on this clone: The antigen is undetermined.

It was cDNA, reverse transcribed from extracted RNA, that served as the sequencing template. Data came from immunoSEQ multiplex PCR; TCRdb stores just in-frame clones and leaves some out. The table includes around 180,000 clones, roughly three fifths detected once. This CDR3 comprises 13 residues. Germline lookup yields CDR1 SGHRS and CDR2 YFSETQ. V lost 0 bases and J lost 3, with 6 bases in between. The treatment denotes: oral pan-JAK inhibitor, 5-10 mg twice daily. This specimen consisted of CD4+ T cells sorted from blood, obtained at approximately week 50, from a patient treated with tofacitinib. The chain combines TRBV5-1 with TRBJ2-5; D call uncertain. This TCR was sampled from a human donor with alopecia areata. CDR3 DNA sequence: TGCGCCAGCAGCTTGGGACGGGAAGAGACCCAGTACTTC. The encoded protein is CASSLGREETQYF.